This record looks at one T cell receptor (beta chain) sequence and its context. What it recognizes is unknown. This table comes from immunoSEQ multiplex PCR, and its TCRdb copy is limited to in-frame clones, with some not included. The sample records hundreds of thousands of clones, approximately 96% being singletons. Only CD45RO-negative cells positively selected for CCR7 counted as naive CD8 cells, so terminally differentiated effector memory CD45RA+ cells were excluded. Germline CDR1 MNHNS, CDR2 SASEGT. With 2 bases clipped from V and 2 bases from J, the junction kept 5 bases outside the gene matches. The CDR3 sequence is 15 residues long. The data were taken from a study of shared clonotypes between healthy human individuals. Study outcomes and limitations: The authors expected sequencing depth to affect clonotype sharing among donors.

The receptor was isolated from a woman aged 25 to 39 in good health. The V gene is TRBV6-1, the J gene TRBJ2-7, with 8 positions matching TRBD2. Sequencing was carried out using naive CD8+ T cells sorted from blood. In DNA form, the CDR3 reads TGTGCCAGCAGTGAACTACTAGCGGACCCCTACGAGCAGTACTTC. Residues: CASSELLADPYEQYF.